This TCR beta chain is drawn from a study of T cells in Graves' hyperthyroidism and ophthalmopathy. Researchers took RNA transcripts and amplified the TCR beta CDR3 regions from them. The HTBI primer set served for first-round RT-PCR of the TCR CDR3. Using its own MiXCR run on the multiplex PCR reads, TCRdb lists one record per CDR3 protein. The sample has about 290,000 distinct CDR3 sequences; about 14% are singletons. In germline, CDR1 is MNHGY, CDR2 SVAAGI. The CDR3 is 16 residues long. V lost 4 bases to trimming and J lost 3 bases; unmatched junction nucleotides: 11. The table lists this clonotype with many counts.

This clonotype was sampled from a woman between 25 and 40 years old with Graves' hyperthyroidism that later progressed to Graves' ophthalmopathy. The rearrangement links TRBV6-9 to TRBJ2-5; the match to TRBD2 covers 7 bases. The sample consisted of blood. For the CDR3, the DNA is TGTGCCAGCAGTTCCGCCGAAGCGGGGTGGGAAGAGACCCAGTACTTC. This translates into CASSSAEAGWEETQYF.